This is a list of T cell receptor beta chains from one sample in a study of CD8 T cells in ankylosing spondylitis. TCRdb fed the 5' RACE reads into MiXCR, producing one record per CDR3 protein. The data hold about 140,000 distinct CDR3 sequences, with roughly 8.8% observed a single time. Sequencing was performed on synovial fluid, either unsorted or a sorted T cell fraction (not recorded which). Receptors originate from a male donor with ankylosing spondylitis. The CDR3 runs from the conserved cysteine through the conserved F or W. The order of the fields is D gene, V gene, clone size, J gene, CDR3 protein, CDR3 DNA. A D gene is named only where the DNA matches it firmly. Clone size is shown for a subset of rows, as once, few, many or a class of expanded clone.

D gene: TRBD1; V gene: TRBV28; clone size: many; J gene: TRBJ1-2; CDR3 protein: CASSFGGTGHNYGYTF; CDR3 DNA: TGTGCCAGCAGTTTTGGGGGGACAGGGCACAACTATGGCTACACCTTC
D gene: TRBD2; V gene: TRBV20-1; clone size: many; J gene: TRBJ2-1; CDR3 protein: CSARERLWGATSGDGRLNEQFF; CDR3 DNA: TGCAGTGCTAGAGAGCGACTTTGGGGGGCCACTAGCGGAGACGGTAGATTAAATGAGCAGTTCTTC
D gene: NA; V gene: TRBV7-2; clone size: many; J gene: TRBJ2-7; CDR3 protein: CASSSSLRQGTYEQYF; CDR3 DNA: TGTGCCAGCAGCTCCTCGTTGAGGCAGGGTACCTACGAGCAGTACTTC
D gene: NA; V gene: TRBV20-1; clone size: few; J gene: TRBJ2-5; CDR3 protein: CSARDPQFETQYF; CDR3 DNA: TGCAGTGCTAGAGATCCACAGTTCGAGACCCAGTACTTC
D gene: TRBD1; V gene: TRBV5-1; clone size: many; J gene: TRBJ1-2; CDR3 protein: CASHKGTANYGYTF; CDR3 DNA: TGCGCCAGCCACAAAGGGACAGCTAACTATGGCTACACCTTC
D gene: TRBD2; V gene: TRBV10-3; clone size: many; J gene: TRBJ2-1; CDR3 protein: CAISQRGSYNEQFF; CDR3 DNA: TGTGCCATCAGCCAGCGGGGCTCCTACAATGAGCAGTTCTTC
D gene: NA; V gene: TRBV5-1; clone size: many; J gene: TRBJ1-1; CDR3 protein: CASSYAGMNTEAFF; CDR3 DNA: TGCGCCAGCAGCTATGCAGGCATGAACACTGAAGCTTTCTTT
D gene: NA; V gene: TRBV10-3; clone size: many; J gene: TRBJ2-3; CDR3 protein: CAISDSRGTDTQYF; CDR3 DNA: TGTGCCATCAGTGACTCTCGGGGCACAGATACGCAGTATTTT
D gene: TRBD2; V gene: TRBV20-1; clone size: NA; J gene: TRBJ2-2; CDR3 protein: CSASQPWGGRTTGELFF; CDR3 DNA: TGCAGTGCTAGTCAACCCTGGGGCGGGAGGACAACCGGGGAGCTGTTTTTT
D gene: NA; V gene: TRBV9; clone size: NA; J gene: TRBJ2-2; CDR3 protein: CASSVGIGPGTGELFF; CDR3 DNA: TGTGCCAGCAGCGTAGGGATAGGGCCGGGGACCGGGGAGCTGTTTTTT
D gene: NA; V gene: TRBV18; clone size: many; J gene: TRBJ2-1; CDR3 protein: CASSPPGIADHNEQFF; CDR3 DNA: TGTGCCAGCTCACCACCGGGGATAGCGGACCACAATGAGCAGTTCTTC
D gene: NA; V gene: TRBV20-1; clone size: many; J gene: TRBJ2-3; CDR3 protein: CSARNRPGTYLDTQYF; CDR3 DNA: TGCAGTGCTCGAAACCGTCCCGGGACTTACCTCGATACGCAGTATTTT
D gene: NA; V gene: TRBV19; clone size: few; J gene: TRBJ2-2; CDR3 protein: CASKVGTNTGELFF; CDR3 DNA: TGTGCCAGTAAGGTGGGGACGAACACCGGGGAGCTGTTTTTT
D gene: NA; V gene: TRBV4-1; clone size: many; J gene: TRBJ1-2; CDR3 protein: CASSQDRSRLYGYTF; CDR3 DNA: TGCGCCAGCAGCCAAGATCGGTCCAGACTCTATGGCTACACCTTC
D gene: NA; V gene: TRBV7-2; clone size: few; J gene: TRBJ1-2; CDR3 protein: CASSYRNANYGYTF; CDR3 DNA: TGTGCCAGCAGCTATAGGAATGCCAACTATGGCTACACCTTC
D gene: TRBD1; V gene: TRBV5-6; clone size: few; J gene: TRBJ1-3; CDR3 protein: CASSFYAGQLSGNTIYF; CDR3 DNA: TGTGCCAGCAGCTTTTACGCGGGACAGCTTTCTGGAAACACCATATATTTT
D gene: NA; V gene: TRBV24-1; clone size: many; J gene: TRBJ2-1; CDR3 protein: CATSTTVAYNEQFF; CDR3 DNA: TGTGCCACCAGTACGACAGTCGCATACAATGAGCAGTTCTTC
D gene: TRBD1; V gene: TRBV5-1; clone size: medium-sized; J gene: TRBJ2-7; CDR3 protein: CASSVGQDSYEQYF; CDR3 DNA: TGCGCCAGCAGCGTTGGACAGGACTCCTACGAGCAGTACTTC
D gene: NA; V gene: TRBV20-1; clone size: NA; J gene: TRBJ1-1; CDR3 protein: CSARSIRGNTEAFF; CDR3 DNA: TGCAGTGCTAGGTCCATACGGGGGAACACTGAAGCTTTCTTT
D gene: TRBD1; V gene: TRBV29-1; clone size: few; J gene: TRBJ1-2; CDR3 protein: CSVHRGELSYTF; CDR3 DNA: TGCAGCGTCCACAGGGGCGAGTTGAGCTACACCTTC
D gene: NA; V gene: TRBV6-2/TRBV6-3; clone size: many; J gene: TRBJ2-3; CDR3 protein: CASSYGQLRTDTQYF; CDR3 DNA: TGTGCCAGCAGTTACGGCCAACTTCGCACAGATACGCAGTATTTT
D gene: TRBD2; V gene: TRBV25-1; clone size: few; J gene: TRBJ2-1; CDR3 protein: CASSGTGTSIYNEQFF; CDR3 DNA: TGTGCCAGCAGTGGTACCGGGACTAGCATCTACAATGAGCAGTTCTTC
D gene: NA; V gene: TRBV27; clone size: NA; J gene: TRBJ1-6; CDR3 protein: CASSPTGNSPLHF; CDR3 DNA: TGTGCCAGCAGTCCCACAGGGAACTCACCCCTCCACTTT
D gene: TRBD1; V gene: TRBV5-1; clone size: few; J gene: TRBJ1-1; CDR3 protein: CASSSGGTGLTVRMNTEAFF; CDR3 DNA: TGCGCCAGCAGCTCCGGCGGGACAGGGTTGACAGTGCGGATGAACACTGAAGCTTTCTTT
D gene: NA; V gene: TRBV6-2/TRBV6-3; clone size: many; J gene: TRBJ1-5; CDR3 protein: CASSYSNPLRGQPQHF; CDR3 DNA: TGTGCCAGCAGTTACTCGAATCCATTAAGGGGTCAGCCCCAGCATTTT
D gene: NA; V gene: TRBV4-3; clone size: many; J gene: TRBJ2-3; CDR3 protein: CASSQGGTPLTDTQYF; CDR3 DNA: TGCGCCAGCAGCCAAGGCGGGACACCCCTCACAGATACGCAGTATTTT
D gene: NA; V gene: TRBV4-3; clone size: many; J gene: TRBJ1-2; CDR3 protein: CASSQAVGGPPYGYTF; CDR3 DNA: TGCGCCAGCAGCCAAGCTGTCGGGGGTCCACCCTATGGCTACACCTTC
D gene: NA; V gene: TRBV3-1; clone size: few; J gene: TRBJ1-2; CDR3 protein: CASSAYGGYTF; CDR3 DNA: TGTGCCAGCAGCGCATATGGAGGCTACACCTTC
D gene: TRBD1; V gene: TRBV20-1; clone size: NA; J gene: TRBJ2-2; CDR3 protein: CSVRTGTTGELFF; CDR3 DNA: TGCAGTGTTCGGACAGGGACCACCGGGGAGCTGTTTTTT
D gene: TRBD2; V gene: TRBV7-3; clone size: NA; J gene: TRBJ2-2; CDR3 protein: CASSSPGTSVTGELFF; CDR3 DNA: TGTGCCAGCAGCTCCCCCGGGACTAGCGTTACCGGGGAGCTGTTTTTT
D gene: NA; V gene: TRBV7-9; clone size: many; J gene: TRBJ1-1; CDR3 protein: CAATNHGVLTEAFF; CDR3 DNA: TGTGCCGCTACTAACCACGGGGTCCTGACTGAAGCTTTCTTT
D gene: NA; V gene: TRBV5-5; clone size: many; J gene: TRBJ1-2; CDR3 protein: CASSSQGRASGYTF; CDR3 DNA: TGTGCCAGCAGCTCCCAAGGCAGGGCCTCTGGCTACACCTTC
D gene: TRBD1; V gene: TRBV11-2; clone size: few; J gene: TRBJ1-2; CDR3 protein: CASSPGQGPSGYTF; CDR3 DNA: TGTGCCAGCAGCCCAGGACAGGGGCCTTCTGGCTACACCTTC
D gene: NA; V gene: TRBV27; clone size: NA; J gene: TRBJ2-7; CDR3 protein: CASSLSGSLSYEQYF; CDR3 DNA: TGTGCCAGCAGTTTATCAGGGAGCCTCTCCTACGAGCAGTACTTC
D gene: TRBD2; V gene: TRBV4-1; clone size: many; J gene: TRBJ2-5; CDR3 protein: CASSQDSGLVFETQYF; CDR3 DNA: TGCGCCAGCAGCCAAGACTCCGGACTAGTCTTCGAGACCCAGTACTTC
D gene: NA; V gene: TRBV4-1; clone size: NA; J gene: TRBJ1-2; CDR3 protein: CASSQDTGREYGYTF; CDR3 DNA: TGCGCCAGCAGCCAAGATACGGGACGGGAGTATGGCTACACCTTC
D gene: TRBD2; V gene: TRBV29-1; clone size: once; J gene: TRBJ2-7; CDR3 protein: CSVGGGGLSYEQYF; CDR3 DNA: TGCAGCGTTGGGGGGGGAGGGCTATCCTACGAGCAGTACTTC
D gene: TRBD1; V gene: TRBV19; clone size: few; J gene: TRBJ2-7; CDR3 protein: CASQDRSYEHQYF; CDR3 DNA: TGTGCCAGTCAGGACAGGAGCTACGAGCATCAGTACTTC
D gene: NA; V gene: TRBV20-1; clone size: NA; J gene: TRBJ1-2; CDR3 protein: CSARVRGPNYGYTF; CDR3 DNA: TGCAGTGCTAGAGTCAGGGGTCCTAACTATGGCTACACCTTC
D gene: TRBD1; V gene: TRBV20-1; clone size: many; J gene: TRBJ2-7; CDR3 protein: CSALFWGRQGEQYF; CDR3 DNA: TGCAGTGCCCTGTTCTGGGGGAGACAGGGCGAGCAGTACTTC
D gene: TRBD1; V gene: TRBV5-5; clone size: many; J gene: TRBJ2-7; CDR3 protein: CASSVTGTVINEQYF; CDR3 DNA: TGTGCCAGCAGCGTTACCGGGACAGTCATCAACGAGCAGTACTTC
D gene: NA; V gene: TRBV20-1; clone size: NA; J gene: TRBJ1-1; CDR3 protein: CSASRGTAYLNTEAFF; CDR3 DNA: TGCAGTGCTAGTCGAGGGACCGCGTACCTGAACACTGAAGCTTTCTTT